These 26 T cell receptor beta chains were sequenced from one sample in a study of blood T cell repertoires in COVID-19. TCRdb keeps only in-frame clones here, not all; method: immunoSEQ multiplex PCR. This sample yields around 85,000 clones, of which around 89% are seen a single time; 0.95% to 1.5% belongs to the top ten. Sample: PBMCs or T cells enriched from blood (not recorded which). The receptor set was obtained from a woman aged 45-59 years with acute COVID-19.

This chain links TRBV5-1 with TRBJ2-3; perhaps TRBD2 as D (6 bases). The germline V and J ends were trimmed by 1 base and 1 base, with 16 bases remaining between them. This CDR3 is 17 amino acids long. Per the germline V gene, CDR1 is SGHRS and CDR2 is YFSETQ. In DNA, the CDR3 is TGCGCCAGCAGCTTGCAGGCCAGCGGGCCGGGCACAGATACGCAGTATTTT. Translating it yields CASSLQASGPGTDTQYF.

The chain is built from TRBV5-1 and TRBJ1-6; D call uncertain. Germline V lookup: CDR1 SGHRS, CDR2 YFSETQ. V gave up 4 bases and J gave up 9 bases, with 17 bases separating them. There are 15 residues in the CDR3. CDR3 loop: CASSPTEQSVSPLHF. The CDR3 bases are TGCGCCAGCAGCCCCACCGAACAGAGTGTTTCACCCCTCCACTTT.

V usage is TRBV5-1 and J usage is TRBJ1-3; D gene unclear. CDR1 SGHRS and CDR2 YFSETQ come from the germline V gene. V lost 0 bases to trimming and J lost 4 bases, with 5 bases between them. The CDR3 covers 13 residues. CDR3 residues: CASSLDRGNTIYF. The CDR3 DNA follows: TGCGCCAGCAGCTTGGACAGAGGAAACACCATATATTTT.

V usage is TRBV11-3 and J usage is TRBJ2-1, with D perhaps TRBD2 (8 bases). The germline gives CDR1 SGHNT, CDR2 YENEEA. CDR3 size: 16 residues. The V and J ends lost 5 bases and 3 bases respectively, with 17 bases between them. CDR3 amino acids: CASSPGGGFGYNEQFF. DNA of the CDR3: TGTGCCAGCAGCCCGGGAGGGGGCTTCGGCTACAATGAGCAGTTCTTC.

CDR3 loop: CASSINQGSREAFF. The CDR3, as DNA: TGTGCCAGTAGTATAAACCAGGGCAGCAGGGAAGCTTTCTTT. V gene TRBV19 combines with J gene TRBJ1-1, with D perhaps TRBD1 (5 bases). Germline V gives CDR1 LNHDA, CDR2 SQIVND (reference sequence). This CDR3 spans 14 amino acids. With 2 bases removed from V and 8 bases from J, the gap between germline ends came to 15 bases.

The J gene is TRBJ1-1, the V gene TRBV18, with TRBD1 matching 9 bases. Per germline, CDR1 KGHSH and CDR2 LQKENI. V shed 6 bases, J shed 0 bases, and the junction held 8 bases outside the gene matches. The length of the CDR3 is 16 residues. CDR3 coding DNA: TGTGCCAGCTCGCCCGGGACAGGGCGTCTGAACACTGAAGCTTTCTTT. Amino acid sequence: CASSPGTGRLNTEAFF.

The chain is built from TRBV14 and TRBJ2-3, with D perhaps matching TRBD2 (6 bases). This CDR3 spans 16 amino acids. Trimming cost V 4 bases and J 5 bases, with 19 bases left between them. The germline CDR1 and CDR2 sequences are SGHDN and FVKESK. CDR3 nucleotides: TGTGCCAGCAGCCCAATAAGAGCTAGCGCGATAGATACGCAGTATTTT. Amino acid sequence: CASSPIRASAIDTQYF. The full variable domain, in which reference TRBV14 and TRBJ2-3 provide the parts outside the CDR3, is EAGVTQFPSHSVIEKGQTVTLRCDPISGHDNLYWYRRVMGKEIKFLLHFVKESKQDESGMPNNRFLAERTGGTYSTLKVQPAELEDSGVYFCASSPIRASAIDTQYFGPGTRLTVL.

In this sample, this clone turned up once. The J gene is TRBJ1-6, the V gene TRBV2; 8 bases line up with TRBD1. Germline assignment: CDR1 SNHLY and CDR2 FYNNEI. V lost 4 bases, J lost 6 bases, and 5 bases stayed unmatched. The CDR3 spans 15 residues. Here the CDR3 reads CASSVSQGVNSPLHF. The CDR3 bases are TGTGCCAGCAGTGTGTCACAGGGGGTTAATTCACCCCTCCACTTT. The full variable domain, its missing parts supplied by reference TRBV2 and TRBJ1-6, is EPEVTQTPSHQVTQMGQEVILRCVPISNHLYFYWYRQILGQKVEFLVSFYNNEISEKSEIFDDQFSVERPDGSNFTLKIRSTKLEDSAMYFCASSVSQGVNSPLHFGNGTRLTVT.

The chain links TRBV24-1 to TRBJ1-2; 10 bases line up with TRBD1. V lost 3 bases and J lost 6; bases outside the gene matches: 6. This CDR3 has 15 amino acids. From germline, CDR1 is KGHDR and CDR2 SFDVKD. In DNA, the CDR3 is TGTGCCACCAGTGATCCCGGGACAGGGGCTCATGGCTACACCTTC. Translated, it gives CATSDPGTGAHGYTF.

The chain recombines TRBV6-5 with TRBJ2-5, with 13 nucleotides matching TRBD2. Germline V gives CDR1 MNHEY, CDR2 SVGAGI. The CDR3 runs to 13 residues. Losses at the gene ends were 6 bases for V and 5 bases for J; bases not matched to a gene: 0. CDR3: CASRTSGRETQYF. CDR3 coding DNA: TGTGCCAGCAGGACTAGCGGGAGGGAGACCCAGTACTTC.

J is TRBJ1-1 and V is TRBV4-3; D is ambiguous. CDR3 size: 13 residues. V was pared by 0 bases and J by 5 bases, with 7 bases between. Per germline, CDR1 LGHNA and CDR2 YSLEER. The DNA of the CDR3 is TGCGCCAGCAGCCAAGATTTCGGGACTGAAGCTTTCTTT. It codes for CASSQDFGTEAFF.

The rearrangement uses TRBV2 and TRBJ1-4, with D possibly being TRBD1 (5 bases). There are 14 residues in the CDR3. Germline CDR1 and CDR2: SNHLY and FYNNEI. V lost 3 bases and J 8 bases, leaving 13 bases between the germline ends. DNA of the CDR3: TGTGCCAGCAGTGATAAGGCAGGGAAAGAAAAACTGTTTTTT. Translation gives CASSDKAGKEKLFF.

The rearrangement joins TRBV4-2 to TRBJ1-4; 7 bases align to TRBD1. Germline CDR1 LGHNA, CDR2 YNFKEQ. The CDR3 is 14 residues long. V shed 1 base and J 8 bases; nucleotides not matched to a gene: 4. The CDR3 here is CASSQGQGREKLFF. The CDR3 DNA is TGTGCCAGCAGCCAAGGACAGGGAAGGGAAAAACTGTTTTTT.

In DNA form, the CDR3 reads TGTGCCAGCTCACCCTACGACGGTGGAGCCTACGAGCAGTACTTC. Its protein product is CASSPYDGGAYEQYF. The rearrangement links TRBV18 to TRBJ2-7; D not certain. This CDR3 contains 15 residues. Trimming cost V 3 bases and J 2 bases, with 14 bases left between them. Germline CDR1 and CDR2: KGHSH and LQKENI.

The chain employs TRBV5-4 and TRBJ2-7, with a tentative D call TRBD1 (6 bases). Trimming removed 5 bases from V and 7 bases from J, with 19 bases in between. Germline CDR1 and CDR2: SGHNT and YYREEE (reference sequence). The CDR3 is 14 residues long. In DNA, the CDR3 is TGTGCCAGCAGTCGGACAGCAAACCTCAGGGAGCAGTACTTC. Translation: CASSRTANLREQYF.

The chain carries TRBV20-1 and TRBJ2-7; TRBD1 might be the D (5 bases). There are 11 residues in the CDR3. V was trimmed by 2 bases and J by 6 bases, leaving 8 bases between them. The germline V gene encodes CDR1 DFQATT and CDR2 SNEGSKA (reference sequence). CDR3 DNA: TGCAGTGCTAGACAGGGTGGCGAGCAGTACTTC. Protein sequence: CSARQGGEQYF.

The chain uses TRBV5-1 and TRBJ2-2; D not resolved. This CDR3 comprises 13 residues. V dropped 4 bases and J dropped 3 bases, with 7 bases sitting between them. Germline V gene sequence: CDR1 SGHRS, CDR2 YFSETQ. CDR3 residues: CASSEEDTGELFF. CDR3 in DNA: TGCGCCAGCAGCGAAGAGGACACCGGGGAGCTGTTTTTT.

This chain joins TRBV5-4 and TRBJ1-1, with D possibly being TRBD1 (6 bases). The CDR3 loop spans 13 amino acids. The V end lost 5 bases, the J end lost 6 bases, and 14 bases lay between the germline ends. Germline-derived CDR1 and CDR2 are SGHNT and YYREEE (reference sequence). CDR3 nucleotides: TGTGCCAGCAGTTCTCCAGGGGCAGCTGAAGCTTTCTTT. Amino acids: CASSSPGAAEAFF. Full variable domain (rest looked up from reference TRBV5-4 and TRBJ1-1): ETGVTQSPTHLIKTRGQQVTLRCSSQSGHNTVSWYQQALGQGPQFIFQYYREEENGRGNFPPRFSGLQFPNYSSELNVNALELDDSALYLCASSSPGAAEAFFGQGTRLTVV.

This clone was recorded only once. This chain joins TRBV25-1 and TRBJ2-5; 9 bases fit TRBD2. Germline CDR1 and CDR2: MGHDK and SYGVNS. The CDR3 runs 14 residues. J lost 4 bases, V lost 7 bases, and 7 bases had no gene match. The CDR3 DNA follows: TGTGCCAGCAATAGCGGGAGTCGTCGAGAGACCCAGTACTTC. The encoded protein is CASNSGSRRETQYF.

The rearrangement links TRBV28 to TRBJ1-4, with 7 bases matching TRBD1. Germline CDR1 MDHEN, CDR2 SYDVKM. The CDR3 extends over 18 amino acids. Losses at the gene ends were 6 bases for V and 0 bases for J; bases not matched to a gene: 13. The CDR3 DNA sequence: TGTGCCAGCAGGCGGGACAGCACAAACCTGGCAACTAATGAAAAACTGTTTTTT. Translated, it gives CASRRDSTNLATNEKLFF.

The chain joins TRBV30 to TRBJ1-5; 9 bases match TRBD1. V lost 3 bases to trimming and J lost 1 base; unmatched junction nucleotides: 4. CDR1 and CDR2 (germline): GTSNPN, SVGIG (reference sequence). CDR3 length: 15 amino acids. CDR3 DNA: TGTGCCTGGAGCCAGGGGACAGGGAGCAATCAGCCCCAGCATTTT. Its translation: CAWSQGTGSNQPQHF.

CDR3 amino acids: CATFRGGHNEQFF. Here the CDR3 DNA reads TGTGCCACCTTCCGAGGGGGACACAATGAGCAGTTCTTC. This rearrangement joins TRBV6-4 to TRBJ2-1, with TRBD1 as a possible D gene (6 bases). The germline gives CDR1 MRHNA, CDR2 SNTAGT. V was pared by 10 bases and J by 5 bases, with 15 bases between. The CDR3 sequence is 13 residues long.

J is TRBJ1-5 and V is TRBV19, with D possibly matching TRBD1 (5 bases). The CDR3 has 14 residues. The V and J ends lost 0 bases and 6 bases respectively, with 9 bases between them. The germline V gene encodes CDR1 LNHDA and CDR2 SQIVND (reference sequence). The CDR3 loop reads CASSIDRQGQPQHF. For the CDR3, the DNA is TGTGCCAGTAGTATAGACAGGCAGGGTCAGCCCCAGCATTTT.

The chain couples TRBV11-3 to TRBJ2-3; the match to TRBD2 covers 13 bases. Germline-derived CDR1 and CDR2 are SGHNT and YENEEA. The V segment lost 0 bases and the J segment 1 base; nucleotides outside the gene matches: 10. CDR3 length: 20 amino acids. The DNA of the CDR3 is TGTGCCAGCAGCTTAGACCCCCCGGGACTAGCGGGATGGGGCACAGATACGCAGTATTTT. This sequence encodes CASSLDPPGLAGWGTDTQYF. Based on the CDR3 plus reference TRBV11-3 and TRBJ2-3, the full variable domain is EAGVVQSPRYKIIEKKQPVAFWCNPISGHNTLYWYLQNLGQGPELLIRYENEEAVDDSQLPKDRFSAERLKGVDSTLKIQPAELGDSAVYLCASSLDPPGLAGWGTDTQYFGPGTRLTVL.

This clone has just one count. The rearrangement links TRBV4-2 to TRBJ2-7, with D possibly TRBD1 on 5 matching bases. The CDR3 is 16 amino acids. Germline V CDR1 and CDR2: LGHNA, YNFKEQ. Trimming removed 0 bases from V and 3 bases from J, with 15 bases in between. CDR3 coding DNA: TGTGCCAGCAGCCAAGATCATGGTAGGGGTTTCTACGAGCAGTACTTC. This codes for CASSQDHGRGFYEQYF.

The chain uses TRBV5-1 and TRBJ2-5; D remains ambiguous. Trimming shortened V by 2 bases and J by 4 bases, and 18 bases separated the two germline ends. There are 16 residues in the CDR3. The V gene's germline CDR1 is SGHRS and CDR2 YFSETQ. As DNA, the CDR3 is TGCGCCAGCAGCTTAAATTCGGCTAGTTTAGGAGAGACCCAGTACTTC. It specifies CASSLNSASLGETQYF.